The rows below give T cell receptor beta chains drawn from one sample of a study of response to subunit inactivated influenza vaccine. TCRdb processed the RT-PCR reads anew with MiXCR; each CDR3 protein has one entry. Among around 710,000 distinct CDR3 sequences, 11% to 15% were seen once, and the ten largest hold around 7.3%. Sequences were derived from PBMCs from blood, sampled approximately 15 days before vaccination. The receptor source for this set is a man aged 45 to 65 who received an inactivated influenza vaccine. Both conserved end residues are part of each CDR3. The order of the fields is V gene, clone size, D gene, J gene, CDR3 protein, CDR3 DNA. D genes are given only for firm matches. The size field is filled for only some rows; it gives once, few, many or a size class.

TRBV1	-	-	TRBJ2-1	CTSSAEYYEQFF	TGCACCAGCAGCGCAGAATACTATGAGCAGTTCTTC
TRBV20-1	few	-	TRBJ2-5	CSARPSTKETQYF	TGCAGTGCTAGACCGTCGACGAAAGAGACCCAGTACTTC
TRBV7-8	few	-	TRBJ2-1	CASSLDGSGGYYNEQFF	TGTGCCAGCAGCTTAGATGGGTCGGGGGGCTACTACAATGAGCAGTTCTTC
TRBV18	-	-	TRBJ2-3	CASSPPKTGPPSQRDTQYF	TGTGCCAGCTCACCACCTAAGACAGGTCCCCCAAGCCAGAGAGATACGCAGTATTTT
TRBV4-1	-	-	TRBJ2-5	CASSQDPLTQETQYF	TGCGCCAGCAGCCAAGATCCTCTGACTCAAGAGACCCAGTACTTC
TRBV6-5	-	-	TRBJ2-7	CASSDRPGEQYF	TGTGCCAGCAGCGATCGACCCGGCGAGCAGTACTTC
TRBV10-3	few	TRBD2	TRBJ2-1	CAISDRLAGGYEQFF	TGTGCCATCAGTGACCGACTAGCGGGAGGCTATGAGCAGTTCTTC
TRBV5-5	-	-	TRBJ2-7	CASSPTGQTSYEQYF	TGTGCCAGCAGCCCGACCGGACAGACCTCCTACGAGCAGTACTTC
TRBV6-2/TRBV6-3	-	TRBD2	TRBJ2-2	CASSSFTSGWLFF	TGTGCCAGCAGTTCCTTTACTAGCGGGTGGCTGTTTTTT
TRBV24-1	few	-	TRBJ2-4	CATSGGAKNIQYF	TGTGCCACCAGTGGAGGGGCCAAAAACATTCAGTACTTC
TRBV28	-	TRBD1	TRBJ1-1	CASSSPGQRLNTEAFF	TGTGCCAGCAGTTCACCGGGACAGCGACTGAACACTGAAGCTTTCTTT
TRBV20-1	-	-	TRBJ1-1	CSARAMGGGNTEAFF	TGCAGTGCTAGAGCGATGGGGGGTGGGAACACTGAAGCTTTCTTT
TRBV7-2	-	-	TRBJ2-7	CASSLYTAYYEQYF	TGTGCCAGCAGCTTATATACAGCCTACTACGAGCAGTACTTC
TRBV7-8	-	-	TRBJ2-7	CASSLVGSDEQYF	TGTGCCAGCAGCCTGGTGGGGTCTGATGAGCAGTACTTC
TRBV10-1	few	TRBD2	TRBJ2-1	CASRASGGAPNEQFF	TGCGCCAGCAGAGCTAGCGGGGGGGCACCAAATGAGCAGTTCTTC
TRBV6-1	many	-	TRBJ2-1	CASAWERDTYNEQFF	TGTGCCAGCGCGTGGGAGCGGGACACCTACAATGAGCAGTTCTTC
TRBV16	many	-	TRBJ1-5	CASSQYGGPQHF	TGTGCCAGCAGCCAATATGGGGGGCCCCAGCATTTT
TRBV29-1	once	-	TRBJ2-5	CSVDRGGAGETQYF	TGCAGCGTTGACAGGGGGGGGGCCGGAGAGACCCAGTACTTC
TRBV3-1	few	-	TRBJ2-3	CASSHTSTDTQYF	TGTGCCAGCAGCCATACTAGCACAGATACGCAGTATTTT
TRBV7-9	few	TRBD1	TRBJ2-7	CASSWETGHEQYF	TGTGCCAGCAGCTGGGAGACAGGGCACGAGCAGTACTTC
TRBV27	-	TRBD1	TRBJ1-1	CASSSSGTGGWVEAFF	TGTGCCAGCAGTTCCTCCGGGACAGGGGGCTGGGTTGAAGCTTTCTTT
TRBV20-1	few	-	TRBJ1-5	CSAKGFDRPQHF	TGCAGTGCTAAAGGGTTCGATCGGCCCCAGCATTTT
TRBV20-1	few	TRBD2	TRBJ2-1	CSALRTSGRARNEQFF	TGCAGTGCTCTGCGGACTAGCGGGAGGGCCCGCAATGAGCAGTTCTTC
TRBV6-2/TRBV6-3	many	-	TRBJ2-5	CASSNLETQYF	TGTGCCAGCAGTAATCTTGAGACCCAGTACTTC
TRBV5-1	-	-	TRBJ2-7	CASSWDTEGEQYF	TGCGCCAGCAGCTGGGACACCGAAGGGGAGCAGTACTTC
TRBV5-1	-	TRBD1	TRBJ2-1	CASSWGQTYYNEQFF	TGCGCCAGCAGCTGGGGACAGACCTACTACAATGAGCAGTTCTTC
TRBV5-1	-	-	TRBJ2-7	CASSFEGSYEQYF	TGCGCCAGCAGCTTCGAGGGATCCTACGAGCAGTACTTC
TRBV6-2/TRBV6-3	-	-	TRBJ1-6	CASSPDRRGYNSPLHF	TGTGCCAGCAGCCCCGACAGGCGCGGATATAATTCACCCCTCCACTTT
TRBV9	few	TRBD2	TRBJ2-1	CASSVVPGGPQNEQFF	TGTGCCAGCAGCGTAGTACCGGGAGGGCCCCAGAATGAGCAGTTCTTC
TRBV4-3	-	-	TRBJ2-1	CASSQGETATYEQFF	TGCGCCAGCAGCCAAGGAGAGACAGCGACCTATGAGCAGTTCTTC
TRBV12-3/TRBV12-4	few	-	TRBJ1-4	CASSFSGWEKLFF	TGTGCCAGCAGTTTTTCGGGTTGGGAAAAACTGTTTTTT
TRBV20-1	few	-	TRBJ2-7	CSASPGRRGEQYF	TGCAGTGCTAGTCCGGGAAGGAGGGGAGAGCAGTACTTC
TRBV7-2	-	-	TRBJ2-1	CASSTLPGNEQFF	TGTGCCAGCAGCACCCTTCCCGGCAATGAGCAGTTCTTC
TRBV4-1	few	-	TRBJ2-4	CASSPEWAKNIQYF	TGCGCCAGCAGCCCCGAGTGGGCCAAAAACATTCAGTACTTC
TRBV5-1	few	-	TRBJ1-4	CASSLAGTQYEKLFF	TGCGCCAGCAGCTTGGCCGGGACACAGTATGAAAAACTGTTTTTT
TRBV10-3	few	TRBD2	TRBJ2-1	CAISESLTSGTSEQFF	TGTGCCATCAGTGAGAGTCTCACGTCCGGGACTAGCGAGCAGTTCTTC